This T cell receptor beta chain comes out of a study of T-cell memory formation after mild COVID-19. Notes on this clonotype: Its specificity is unknown.

Via MiXCR, TCRdb re-called the 5' RACE reads, giving one row per CDR3 protein. The profile covers roughly 45,000 distinct CDR3 sequences, with roughly a quarter appearing a single time and around 45% taken by the ten largest. Whole-study findings and limits: Contracting CD4+ clones sat mainly in CM and EM; CD8+ in EMRA.

Trimming pared 2 bases from V and 5 bases from J, leaving 12 bases between. The CDR3 runs to 14 residues. Sample: PBMCs or a T cell subset sorted from them (not recorded which). The TCR was taken from a man aged 18 to 29 who had mild COVID-19 (a few samples of this study predate the infection). Cell type and time point are not known. The chain has TRBV23-1 and TRBJ2-5; D is ambiguous. TRBV23-1 is marked as an open reading frame, function uncertain. CDR3 sequence: CASSQGSALETQYF. CDR3 nucleotides: TGCGCCAGCAGTCAAGGGTCGGCGTTGGAGACCCAGTACTTC.